This T cell receptor (beta chain) was documented in a study of blood T cell repertoires in COVID-19 (TCRdb year 2020). Background on the whole study: Samples covering the acute and convalescent phases of COVID-19 were provided by collaborators in the United States, Italy and Spain. The material from the prospective study consisted of cDNA or gDNA derived from T cells, B-cell-depleted T cells, or PBMCs. Deeply sampled blood TCRbeta repertoires from subjects exposed to, actively infected with, or recovered from COVID-19 were included in the dataset. The repertoires were released in a freely available public database meant as a resource for research on the immune response to SARS-CoV-2. The samples were drawn from the first 160 participants of the ongoing ImmuneRACE study and from 1,254 subjects provided by 6 global collaborators. The sample metadata nearly always contained a de-identified subject ID, COVID-19 status, age in years and sex. Where available, HLA class I and class II types were taken from metadata supplied by the sample provider and were not determined by assay-based typing. Overall study results and their limits: How much clinical and demographic metadata was included differed by source and by participant, and the metadata was provided uncurated.

TCRbeta CDR3 regions were amplified from genomic DNA using the immunoSEQ Assay, a bias-controlled multiplex PCR. The original pipeline was this. The number of nucleated cells in each sample was estimated from the amplification of reference gene primers within the assay. Sequence reads were collapsed and filtered to measure the absolute abundance of every unique TCRbeta CDR3 rearrangement. For each sample, productive Simpson clonality was calculated as the square root of Simpson's diversity index over productive rearrangements. What TCRdb holds here is the immuneACCESS table cut down to in-frame rearrangements. Part of the clones is not present; checked against another copy, under half of the missing clones reflect an unresolved V gene, and the others are unexplained. The DNA was the basis for D and trimming; V, J and clone size are from that table. The sample data list about 300,000 clones, and 85% to 90% of these were observed just once. The ten top clones hold around 5.8% of the sample.

In Seattle, one collaborating source enrolled patients while the infection was active and tracked those patients longitudinally over the course of disease. Collaborating institutions collected whole blood in K2EDTA tubes following their own protocols. For TCRbeta analysis, collaborators shipped samples as frozen whole blood, isolated PBMCs, or DNA extracted from either of those sample types. As encoded in the germline V gene, CDR1 is MNHEY while CDR2 is SVGAGI. The CDR3 runs 15 amino acids, cysteine and phenylalanine included. The only DNA kept is the CDR3, 45 bases in frame from the first base. Trimmed from V: 7 bases; trimmed from J: 6 bases; junction bases lacking a gene match: 6. This clone has only a few counts. Its antigen is currently not known. No clone much larger than this one lies a single base away; base qualities are absent.

The sample comprised peripheral blood. The clonotype originates from a woman aged 50 to 60 with COVID-19, enrolled during active disease. This chain is built from TRBV6-5 and TRBJ2-2; 12 central nucleotides agree with TRBD2. For the CDR3, the sequence is CASKRGLAGSGELFF. Read as DNA, the sequence is TGTGCCAGCAAGCGAGGACTAGCGGGATCCGGGGAGCTGTTTTTT.